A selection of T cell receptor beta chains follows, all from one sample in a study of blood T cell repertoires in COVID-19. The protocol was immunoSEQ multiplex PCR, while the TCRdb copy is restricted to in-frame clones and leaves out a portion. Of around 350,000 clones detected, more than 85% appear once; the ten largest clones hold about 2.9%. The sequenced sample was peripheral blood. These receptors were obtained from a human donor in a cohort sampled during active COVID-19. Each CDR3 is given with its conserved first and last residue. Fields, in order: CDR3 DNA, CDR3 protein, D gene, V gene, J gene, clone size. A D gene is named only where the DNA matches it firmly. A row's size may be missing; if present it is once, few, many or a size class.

DNA: TGTGCCAGCAGCTTGGGACACAAGATCTCTGGGGCCAACGTCCTGACTTTC
CDR3: CASSLGHKISGANVLTF
D: .
V: TRBV5-4
J: TRBJ2-6
size: .

DNA: TGTGCCAGTATTGGGGACAGGGACACAGATACGCAGTATTTT
CDR3: CASIGDRDTDTQYF
D: TRBD1
V: TRBV19
J: TRBJ2-3
size: .

DNA: TGTGCCAGCAGCCGGGGGACAGGGGGACGGGATGGCTACACCTTC
CDR3: CASSRGTGGRDGYTF
D: TRBD1
V: TRBV28
J: TRBJ1-2
size: .

DNA: TGTGCCAGCAGCGTAGTAATAATAGCGGGGGCCGGGTACAATGAGCAGTTCTTC
CDR3: CASSVVIIAGAGYNEQFF
D: TRBD2
V: TRBV9
J: TRBJ2-1
size: once

DNA: TGTGCCATCAGTGCATCTACTAGCGGGTCCGCCCACCAGTTCTTC
CDR3: CAISASTSGSAHQFF
D: TRBD2
V: TRBV10-3
J: TRBJ2-1
size: once

DNA: TGTGCCAGCAGTCCTCCTCCTGGGCTGATCGACACCATATATTTT
CDR3: CASSPPPGLIDTIYF
D: .
V: TRBV28
J: TRBJ1-3
size: once

DNA: TGTGCCAGCAGTAACGCTCCGACAGCAGATACGCAGTATTTT
CDR3: CASSNAPTADTQYF
D: .
V: TRBV2
J: TRBJ2-3
size: .

DNA: TGTGCCAGCAGCTCCCACGGGACTAGTTCCTACAATGAGCAGTTCTTC
CDR3: CASSSHGTSSYNEQFF
D: TRBD2
V: TRBV11-3
J: TRBJ2-1
size: .

DNA: TGTGCCAGCAGTCAGGTGGCCCTAGCGGGGGGAAGTTGGGGCGCAGATACGCAGTATTTT
CDR3: CASSQVALAGGSWGADTQYF
D: TRBD2
V: TRBV4-2
J: TRBJ2-3
size: .

DNA: TGCGCCAGCAGTCACCTCCCGGGACAGGCGGGGAATAACTATGGCTACACCTTC
CDR3: CASSHLPGQAGNNYGYTF
D: TRBD1
V: TRBV23-1
J: TRBJ1-2
size: .

DNA: TGTGCCAGTAGTATAGGGAGCACCGGGGAGCTGTTTTTT
CDR3: CASSIGSTGELFF
D: .
V: TRBV19
J: TRBJ2-2
size: .

DNA: TGTGCCAGCAGCTTATCGAGGGAGCAGTTCTTC
CDR3: CASSLSREQFF
D: .
V: TRBV7-9
J: TRBJ2-1
size: few

DNA: TGTGCCAGCAGCCAAGTGTTTGGGGCTAGCGAGGCCGAGCAGTACTTC
CDR3: CASSQVFGASEAEQYF
D: .
V: TRBV4-2
J: TRBJ2-7
size: once

DNA: TGTGCCAGCAGCCACCCTGTAGGGAGCGATGAGCAGTTCTTC
CDR3: CASSHPVGSDEQFF
D: .
V: TRBV14
J: TRBJ2-1
size: .

DNA: TGTGCCAGCAGCCAGTTGGCCCTACTAGCGGGAGGGGGAAATGAGCAGTTCTTC
CDR3: CASSQLALLAGGGNEQFF
D: TRBD2
V: TRBV3-1/TRBV3-2
J: TRBJ2-1
size: .

DNA: TGTGCCATCAGTGAGTCTTCGGGACAGGGCTCCTATAATTCACCCCTCCACTTT
CDR3: CAISESSGQGSYNSPLHF
D: TRBD1
V: TRBV10-3
J: TRBJ1-6
size: once

DNA: TGTGCCAGCAGCTTAGCGCAGGGTTCGCAGTATTTT
CDR3: CASSLAQGSQYF
D: .
V: TRBV7-9
J: TRBJ2-3
size: once

DNA: TGTGCCAGCAGTTTCGGGGGCGGGGAGCTGTTTTTT
CDR3: CASSFGGGELFF
D: .
V: TRBV12-3/TRBV12-4
J: TRBJ2-2
size: .

DNA: TGTGCTAGCGGAGGACGGAAACAGAGGGAGCAGTACTTC
CDR3: CASGGRKQREQYF
D: .
V: TRBV7-7
J: TRBJ2-7
size: .

DNA: TGTGCCAGCAGTGGGACCGGGACAGGGGATGAAAAACTGTTTTTT
CDR3: CASSGTGTGDEKLFF
D: TRBD1
V: TRBV27
J: TRBJ1-4
size: .

DNA: TGCGCCAGCAGCCCCCGGGACAGGAGTTATAATTCACCCCTCCACTTT
CDR3: CASSPRDRSYNSPLHF
D: TRBD1
V: TRBV5-1
J: TRBJ1-6
size: .

DNA: TGTGCCAGCAGTTACGGGACGACAGGGTCTGGAAACACCATATATTTT
CDR3: CASSYGTTGSGNTIYF
D: TRBD1
V: TRBV6-6
J: TRBJ1-3
size: .

DNA: TGTGCCAGCAGTGGCCGGGTCCAGGGGGAGTTTGGGGCCAACGTCCTGACTTTC
CDR3: CASSGRVQGEFGANVLTF
D: TRBD1
V: TRBV2
J: TRBJ2-6
size: once

DNA: TGTGCCAGCAGCTTGGACAGGGGCGAGCAGTACTTC
CDR3: CASSLDRGEQYF
D: TRBD1
V: TRBV5-4
J: TRBJ2-7
size: .

DNA: TGTGCCAGCAGCTTTAGCGGCCTGGGACAAGAGACCCAGTACTTC
CDR3: CASSFSGLGQETQYF
D: .
V: TRBV7-2
J: TRBJ2-5
size: .

DNA: TGTGCCAGCAGTGAGCCGGGACAGGGACAGACCCAGTACTTC
CDR3: CASSEPGQGQTQYF
D: TRBD1
V: TRBV6-1
J: TRBJ2-5
size: .

DNA: TGTGCCAGCAGACTAGACAGGGGGGGAACTGAAGCTTTCTTT
CDR3: CASRLDRGGTEAFF
D: TRBD1
V: TRBV7-9
J: TRBJ1-1
size: .